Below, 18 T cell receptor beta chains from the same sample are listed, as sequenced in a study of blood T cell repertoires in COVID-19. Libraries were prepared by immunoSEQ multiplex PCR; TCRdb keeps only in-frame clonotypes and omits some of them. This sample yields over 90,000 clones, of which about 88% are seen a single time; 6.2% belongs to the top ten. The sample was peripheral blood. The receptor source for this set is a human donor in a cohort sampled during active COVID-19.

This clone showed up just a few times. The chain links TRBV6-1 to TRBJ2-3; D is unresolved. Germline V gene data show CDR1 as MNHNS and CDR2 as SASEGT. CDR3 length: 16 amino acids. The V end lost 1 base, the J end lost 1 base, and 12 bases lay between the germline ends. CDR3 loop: CASSEGWNAGTDTQYF. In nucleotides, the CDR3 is TGTGCCAGCAGTGAAGGTTGGAACGCGGGCACAGATACGCAGTATTTT.

The CDR3 here is CASSLSSGSSKDNEQFF. The CDR3 DNA reads as TGTGCCAGCAGCTTATCTAGCGGGAGCTCTAAGGACAATGAGCAGTTCTTC. The rearrangement uses TRBV7-2 and TRBJ2-1, with 10 bases lining up with TRBD2. Germline CDR1 SGHTA, CDR2 FQGNSA. This CDR3 spans 17 amino acids. V was clipped by 2 bases and J by 5 bases; unmatched bases: 9.

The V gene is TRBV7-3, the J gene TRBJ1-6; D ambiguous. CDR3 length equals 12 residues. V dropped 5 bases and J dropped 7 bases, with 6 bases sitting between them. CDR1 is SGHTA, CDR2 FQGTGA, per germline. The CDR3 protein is CASSAANSPLHF. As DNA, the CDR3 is TGTGCCAGCAGCGCGGCGAATTCACCCCTCCACTTT. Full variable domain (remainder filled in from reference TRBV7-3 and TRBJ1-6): GAGVSQTPSNKVTEKGKYVELRCDPISGHTALYWYRQSLGQGPEFLIYFQGTGAADDSGLPNDRFFAVRPEGSVSTLKIQRTERGDSAVYLCASSAANSPLHFGNGTRLTVT.

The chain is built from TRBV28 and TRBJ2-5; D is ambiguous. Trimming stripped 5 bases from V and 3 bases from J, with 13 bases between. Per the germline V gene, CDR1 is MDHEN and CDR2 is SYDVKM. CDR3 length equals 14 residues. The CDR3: CASSPPTSEETQYF. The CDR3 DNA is TGTGCCAGCAGTCCTCCGACTTCTGAAGAGACCCAGTACTTC.

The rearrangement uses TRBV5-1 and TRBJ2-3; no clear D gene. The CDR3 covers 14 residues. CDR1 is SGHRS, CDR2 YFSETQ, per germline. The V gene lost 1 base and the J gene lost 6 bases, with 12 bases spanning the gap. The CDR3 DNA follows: TGCGCCAGCAGCTTGTGGCTGCCCTCGGATACGCAGTATTTT. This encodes CASSLWLPSDTQYF.

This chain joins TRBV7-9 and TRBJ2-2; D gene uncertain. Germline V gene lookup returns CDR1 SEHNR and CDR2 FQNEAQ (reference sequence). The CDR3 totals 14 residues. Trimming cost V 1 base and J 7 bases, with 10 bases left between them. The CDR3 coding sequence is TGTGCCAGCAGCTTAGGAGGTTCGGACGGGGAGCTGTTTTTT. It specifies CASSLGGSDGELFF.

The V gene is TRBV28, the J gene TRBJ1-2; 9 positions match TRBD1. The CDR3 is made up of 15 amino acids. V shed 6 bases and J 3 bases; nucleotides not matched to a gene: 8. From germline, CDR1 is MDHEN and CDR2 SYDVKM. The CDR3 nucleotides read TGTGCCAGCAGCCTCGACAGGGGGAGGGACTATGGCTACACCTTC. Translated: CASSLDRGRDYGYTF.

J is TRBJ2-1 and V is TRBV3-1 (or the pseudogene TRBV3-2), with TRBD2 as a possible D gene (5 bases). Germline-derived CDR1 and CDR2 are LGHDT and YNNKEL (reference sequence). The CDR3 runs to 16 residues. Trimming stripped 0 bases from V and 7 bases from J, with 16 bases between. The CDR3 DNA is TGTGCCAGCAGCCAAGAGGGAGTGCTTACTTTTAATGAGCAGTTCTTC. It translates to CASSQEGVLTFNEQFF.

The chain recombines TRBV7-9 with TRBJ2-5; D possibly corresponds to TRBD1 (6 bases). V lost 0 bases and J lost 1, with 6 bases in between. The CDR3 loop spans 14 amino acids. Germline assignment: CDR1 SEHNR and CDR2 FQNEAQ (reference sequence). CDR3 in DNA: TGTGCCAGCAGCTTAGCAGGGGGCCAAGAGACCCAGTACTTC. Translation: CASSLAGGQETQYF.

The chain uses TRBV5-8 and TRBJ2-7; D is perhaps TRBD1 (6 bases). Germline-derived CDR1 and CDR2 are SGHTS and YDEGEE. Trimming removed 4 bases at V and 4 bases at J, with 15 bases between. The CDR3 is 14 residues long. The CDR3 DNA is TGTGCCAGCAGCGACAGGCGCCTGGGTTACGAGCAGTACTTC. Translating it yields CASSDRRLGYEQYF.

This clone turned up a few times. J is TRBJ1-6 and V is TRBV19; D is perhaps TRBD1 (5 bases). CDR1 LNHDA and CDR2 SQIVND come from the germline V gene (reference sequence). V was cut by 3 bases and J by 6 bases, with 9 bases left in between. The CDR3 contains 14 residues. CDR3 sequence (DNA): TGTGCCAGTAGTATGGAGCAGGGTAATTCACCCCTCCACTTT. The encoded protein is CASSMEQGNSPLHF.

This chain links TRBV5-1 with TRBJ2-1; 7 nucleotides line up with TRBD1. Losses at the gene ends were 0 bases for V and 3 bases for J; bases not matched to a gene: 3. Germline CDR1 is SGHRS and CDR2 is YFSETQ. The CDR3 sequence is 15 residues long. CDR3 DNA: TGCGCCAGCAGCTTGGAAGGACAGGACTACAATGAGCAGTTCTTC. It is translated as CASSLEGQDYNEQFF.

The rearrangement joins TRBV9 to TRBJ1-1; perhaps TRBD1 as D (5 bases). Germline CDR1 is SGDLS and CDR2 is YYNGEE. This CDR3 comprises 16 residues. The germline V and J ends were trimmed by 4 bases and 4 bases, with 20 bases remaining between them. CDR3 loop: CASSPQLTASVTEAFF. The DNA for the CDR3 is TGTGCCAGCAGCCCCCAGCTGACAGCCTCGGTCACTGAAGCTTTCTTT.

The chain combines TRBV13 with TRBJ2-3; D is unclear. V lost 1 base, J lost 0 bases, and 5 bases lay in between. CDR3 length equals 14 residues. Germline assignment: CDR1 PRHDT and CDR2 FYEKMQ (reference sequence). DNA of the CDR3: TGTGCCAGCAGCTTAGTGACTAGCACAGATACGCAGTATTTT. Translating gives CASSLVTSTDTQYF.

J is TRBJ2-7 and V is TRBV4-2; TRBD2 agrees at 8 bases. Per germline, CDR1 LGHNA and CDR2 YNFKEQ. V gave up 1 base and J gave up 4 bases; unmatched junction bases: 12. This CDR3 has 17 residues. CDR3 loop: CASSQVLLAGGGYEQYF. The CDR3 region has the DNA TGTGCCAGCAGCCAAGTATTGCTCGCGGGAGGTGGGTACGAGCAGTACTTC.

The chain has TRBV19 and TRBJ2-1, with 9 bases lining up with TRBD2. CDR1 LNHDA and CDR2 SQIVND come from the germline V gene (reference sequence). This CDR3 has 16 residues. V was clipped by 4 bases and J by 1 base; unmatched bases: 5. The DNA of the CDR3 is TGTGCCAGTAGTACCCGAGCGGGGGGTTCCTACAATGAGCAGTTCTTC. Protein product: CASSTRAGGSYNEQFF.

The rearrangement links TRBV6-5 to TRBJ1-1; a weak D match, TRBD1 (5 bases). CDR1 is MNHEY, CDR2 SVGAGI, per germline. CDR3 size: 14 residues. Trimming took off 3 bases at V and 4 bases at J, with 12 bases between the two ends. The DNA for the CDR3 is TGTGCCAGCAGTTATAGGGGAAGGGGCACTGAAGCTTTCTTT. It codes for CASSYRGRGTEAFF.

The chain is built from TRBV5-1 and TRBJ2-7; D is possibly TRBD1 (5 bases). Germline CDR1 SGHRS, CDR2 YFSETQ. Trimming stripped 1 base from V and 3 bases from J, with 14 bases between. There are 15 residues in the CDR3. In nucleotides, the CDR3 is TGCGCCAGCAGCTTGAGAAGGCAGGGCGGCTACGAGCAGTACTTC. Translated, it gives CASSLRRQGGYEQYF.